These 7 T cell receptor beta chains share one sample of origin, sequenced in a study of CD8 T cells in Susac syndrome (dated by TCRdb to about 2019). Receptor libraries were prepared by the immunoSEQ multiplex PCR assay. RNA was extracted using the RNeasy kit, and about 0.45 to 1 microgram was reverse transcribed with random hexamers. Using fastp trimming at Q25 and MiXCR clonotype assembly, TCRdb reanalyzed the public sequencing data and kept in-frame beta chains. Entries are consolidated by CDR3 protein sequence, retaining the most common genes and DNA. For this sample the table gives about 130,000 distinct CDR3 sequences, of which under 95% were detected only once. The ten largest account for about 0.25% of the sample. The sample comprised CD8+ T cells from PBMCs. All receptors come from a human donor with multiple sclerosis.

The chain recombines TRBV27 with TRBJ2-1; possible D gene TRBD2, 7 bases. CDR1 and CDR2 from the germline V gene are MNHEY and SMNVEV (reference sequence). Trimming left V 8 bases short and J 8 bases short, with 22 bases between. This CDR3 region has 15 residues. The CDR3 loop is CASSDLGGAGDEQFF. The DNA of the CDR3 is TGTGCCAGCTCTGACCTGGGGGGGGCAGGAGATGAGCAGTTCTTC.

The chain recombines TRBV12-3 or TRBV12-4 with TRBJ2-1; 8 bases are shared with TRBD2. The CDR3 runs 16 residues. V dropped 6 bases and J dropped 9; count of bases not matched to a gene: 16. CDR3 region: CASSPGGGPLGGEQFF. The CDR3 DNA sequence: TGTGCCAGCAGCCCGGGGGGGGGCCCCCTTGGGGGTGAGCAGTTCTTC.

The chain is built from TRBV27 and TRBJ2-3; a weak D match, TRBD2 (5 bases). The CDR3 has 15 amino acids. The germline CDR1 and CDR2 sequences are MNHEY and SMNVEV (reference sequence). The V gene lost 4 bases and the J gene lost 0 bases, with 11 bases spanning the gap. The DNA of the CDR3 is TGTGCCAGCAGTTGGTCCCAGCGGAGCACAGATACGCAGTATTTT. It codes for CASSWSQRSTDTQYF.

The chain carries TRBV27 and TRBJ2-1, with 10 bases that match TRBD2. The V gene's germline CDR1 is MNHEY and CDR2 SMNVEV (reference sequence). This CDR3 region has 15 residues. The V and J ends lost 2 bases and 8 bases, in that order; junction bases with no gene match: 6. The CDR3 sequence: CASSLRAGGPHEQFF. The CDR3 nucleotides read TGTGCCAGCAGTTTAAGAGCGGGAGGGCCGCATGAGCAGTTCTTC.

This rearrangement joins TRBV6-5 to TRBJ2-5; D uncertain. Germline V gene data show CDR1 as MNHEY and CDR2 as SVGAGI. With 0 bases removed from V and 1 base from J, the gap between germline ends came to 3 bases. The CDR3 extends over 13 amino acids. DNA of the CDR3: TGTGCCAGCAGTTACTCAGCCCAAGAGACCCAGTACTTC. This translates into CASSYSAQETQYF.

The rearrangement joins TRBV20-1 to TRBJ2-2; D is undetermined. Between the trimmed V and J ends, which lost 3 bases and 2 bases, there was a span of 7 bases. Looked up from germline, CDR1 is DFQATT and CDR2 is SNEGSKA (reference sequence). The CDR3 extends over 13 amino acids. The CDR3 DNA follows: TGCAGTGCTAGGTCTAAAAACACCGGGGAGCTGTTTTTT. This translates into CSARSKNTGELFF.

The genes are TRBV29-1 and TRBJ1-1; D may be TRBD1 (5 bases). V was cut by 7 bases and J by 4 bases, with 10 bases left in between. In germline, CDR1 is SQVTM, CDR2 ANQGSEA. This CDR3 comprises 11 residues. DNA of the CDR3: TGCAGCGCAAGACAGTCCACTGAAGCTTTCTTT. Translated, it gives CSARQSTEAFF.